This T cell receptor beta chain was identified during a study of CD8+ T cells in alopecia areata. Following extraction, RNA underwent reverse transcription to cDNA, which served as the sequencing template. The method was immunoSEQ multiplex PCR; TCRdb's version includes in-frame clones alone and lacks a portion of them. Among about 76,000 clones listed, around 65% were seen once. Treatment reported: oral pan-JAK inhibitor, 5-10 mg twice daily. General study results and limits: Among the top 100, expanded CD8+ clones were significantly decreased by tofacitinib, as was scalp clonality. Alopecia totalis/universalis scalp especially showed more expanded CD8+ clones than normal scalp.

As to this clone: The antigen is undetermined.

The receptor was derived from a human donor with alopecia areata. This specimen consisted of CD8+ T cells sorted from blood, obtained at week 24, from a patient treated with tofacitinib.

The CDR3 nucleotides are TGTGCCAGCAGCAGCCGGGACAGGGGGAGGAAAGAGACCCAGTACTTC. Amino acid sequence: CASSSRDRGRKETQYF. The chain uses TRBV21-1 and TRBJ2-5; TRBD1 is the table's D call and was not checked against the DNA. TRBV21-1 is recorded as a pseudogene. The CDR3 consists of 16 residues.